This T cell receptor beta chain was found in a study of T-cell memory formation after mild COVID-19. This clonotype was found a few times. This CDR3 has 19 residues. The V and J ends lost 4 bases and 8 bases, in that order; junction bases with no gene match: 20. CDR1 is KGHDR, CDR2 SFDVKD, per germline. TCRdb re-analysed the 5' RACE reads in MiXCR, keeping a single row per CDR3 protein. The sample has fewer than 50,000 distinct CDR3 sequences; roughly 8% are singletons. Source material: PBMCs or a T cell subset sorted from them (not recorded which). The chain joins TRBV24-1 to TRBJ1-2, with TRBD1 matching over 11 bases. The sequence was collected from a man aged 18 to 30 who had mild COVID-19 (a few samples of this study predate the infection). Cell type and time point are not known. The CDR3 region is CATSEAFVGQGAPGSGYTF. CDR3 DNA: TGTGCCACCAGTGAGGCTTTTGTAGGACAGGGGGCTCCGGGGTCCGGCTACACCTTC.